Listed below are T cell receptor beta chains from one sample, sequenced in a study of human T cells and chemical hapten exposure. TCRdb passed the RACE reads through MiXCR, listing each CDR3 protein once. The sample has about 77,000 distinct CDR3 sequences; approximately 15% are singletons. The specimen comprised whole blood, sampled in connection with sensitization to the hapten diphenylcyclopropenone (DPC). These receptor sequences come from a woman between 50 and 59 years old with alopecia areata. Some clones in this sample may be carry-over from other donors' samples. Each CDR3 is given with its conserved first and last residue. D genes are given only for firm matches. Rows may omit the clone size; those that give it use once, few, many or a size class.

j_call: TRBJ1-2
clone_size: once
d_call: TRBD1
v_call: TRBV12-3/TRBV12-4
cdr3_nt: TGTGCCAGCAGGTCGACAGGGGGCGTGGGCTATGGCTACACCTTC
cdr3_aa: CASRSTGGVGYGYTF

j_call: TRBJ2-2
clone_size: few
d_call: .
v_call: TRBV12-3/TRBV12-4
cdr3_nt: TGTGCCAGCAGTCGTAGTAGGGGCGGTACCGCGAACACCGGGGAGCTGTTTTTT
cdr3_aa: CASSRSRGGTANTGELFF

j_call: TRBJ2-1
clone_size: few
d_call: .
v_call: TRBV4-3
cdr3_nt: TGCGCCAGCAGCCAAGAAGGTTTGAAGGAAAATGAGCAGTTCTTC
cdr3_aa: CASSQEGLKENEQFF

j_call: TRBJ2-1
clone_size: .
d_call: .
v_call: TRBV25-1
cdr3_nt: TGTGCCAGCAGTTATTCGGGCAATGAGCAGTTCTTC
cdr3_aa: CASSYSGNEQFF

j_call: TRBJ2-7
clone_size: many
d_call: TRBD1
v_call: TRBV5-5
cdr3_nt: TGTGCCAGCAGCTCCCCCGGGACAGGGAAGGTCGAGCAGTACTTC
cdr3_aa: CASSSPGTGKVEQYF

j_call: TRBJ1-4
clone_size: few
d_call: .
v_call: TRBV2
cdr3_nt: TGTGCCACCAGATCACTGGGGATGACTAATGAAAAACTGTTTTTT
cdr3_aa: CATRSLGMTNEKLFF

j_call: TRBJ2-7
clone_size: .
d_call: .
v_call: TRBV27
cdr3_nt: TGTGCCAGCAGTTTTTCCCAACGCGGGGACGAGCAGTACTTC
cdr3_aa: CASSFSQRGDEQYF

j_call: TRBJ1-3
clone_size: .
d_call: .
v_call: TRBV20-1
cdr3_nt: TGCAGTGCTAGAGGCGCGGGAAACACCATATATTTT
cdr3_aa: CSARGAGNTIYF

j_call: TRBJ1-1
clone_size: .
d_call: .
v_call: TRBV5-6
cdr3_nt: TGTGCCAGCAGCTTGGCTTTTAGGATTGAAGCTTTCTTT
cdr3_aa: CASSLAFRIEAFF

j_call: TRBJ1-1
clone_size: few
d_call: .
v_call: TRBV9
cdr3_nt: TGTGCCAGCAGCGTCGACAGCAGCACTGAAGCTTTCTTT
cdr3_aa: CASSVDSSTEAFF

j_call: TRBJ2-3
clone_size: few
d_call: .
v_call: TRBV20-1
cdr3_nt: TGCAGTGCTAGAGGAACCTACACAGATACGCAGTATTTT
cdr3_aa: CSARGTYTDTQYF

j_call: TRBJ2-7
clone_size: many
d_call: .
v_call: TRBV27
cdr3_nt: TGTGCCAGCGGTCGGAGCGAAAACTCCTACGAGCAGTACTTC
cdr3_aa: CASGRSENSYEQYF

j_call: TRBJ1-1
clone_size: .
d_call: TRBD1
v_call: TRBV5-1
cdr3_nt: TGCGCCAGCAGCCGAGCTACAGGGGGGGCGAGCACTGAAGCTTTCTTT
cdr3_aa: CASSRATGGASTEAFF

j_call: TRBJ2-7
clone_size: few
d_call: TRBD1
v_call: TRBV5-5
cdr3_nt: TGTGCCAGCAGCTTCGGGACAGGGCACTCCTACGAGCAGTACTTC
cdr3_aa: CASSFGTGHSYEQYF

j_call: TRBJ2-1
clone_size: .
d_call: TRBD2
v_call: TRBV12-5
cdr3_nt: TGTGCTAGTGTTAAGGGCGCGGGACTATCGTACAATGAGCAGTTCTTC
cdr3_aa: CASVKGAGLSYNEQFF

j_call: TRBJ2-7
clone_size: few
d_call: .
v_call: TRBV4-3
cdr3_nt: TGCGCCAGCAGCCAAGATTCCGGCGGCTACGAGCAGTACTTC
cdr3_aa: CASSQDSGGYEQYF